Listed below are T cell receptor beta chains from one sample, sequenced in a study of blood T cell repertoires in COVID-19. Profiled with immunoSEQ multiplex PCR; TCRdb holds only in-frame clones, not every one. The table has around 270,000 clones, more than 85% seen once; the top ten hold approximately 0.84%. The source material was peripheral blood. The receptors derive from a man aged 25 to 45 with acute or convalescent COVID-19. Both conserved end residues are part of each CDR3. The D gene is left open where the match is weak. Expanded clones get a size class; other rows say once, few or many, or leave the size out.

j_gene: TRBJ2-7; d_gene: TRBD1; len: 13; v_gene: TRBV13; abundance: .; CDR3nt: TGTGCCAGCAGCCCCTGGACAGGCTACGAGCAGTACTTC; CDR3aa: CASSPWTGYEQYF
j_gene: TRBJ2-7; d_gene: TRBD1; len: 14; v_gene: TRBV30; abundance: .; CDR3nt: TGTGCCTGGATGAGGGACAGGGGATCCTACGAGCAGTACTTC; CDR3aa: CAWMRDRGSYEQYF
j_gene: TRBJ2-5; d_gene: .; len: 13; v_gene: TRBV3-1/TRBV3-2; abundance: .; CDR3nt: TGTGCCAGCAGCCCCGCACTAGAGGAGACCCAGTACTTC; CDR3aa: CASSPALEETQYF
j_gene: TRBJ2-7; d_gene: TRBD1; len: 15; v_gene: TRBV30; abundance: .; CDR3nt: TGTGCCTGGAGTGTACTCGGACAGGATTCCTACGAGCAGTACTTC; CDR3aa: CAWSVLGQDSYEQYF
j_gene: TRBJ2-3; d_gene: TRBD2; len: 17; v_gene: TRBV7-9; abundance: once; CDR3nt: TGTGCCAGCAGGAGACCGCTGGGGACTAGCGGTATGGATACGCAGTATTTT; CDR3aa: CASRRPLGTSGMDTQYF
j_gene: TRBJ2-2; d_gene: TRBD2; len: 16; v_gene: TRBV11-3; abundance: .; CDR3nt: TGTGCCAGCAGCATGAAAGAGCGGGAGACCACCGGGGAGCTGTTTTTT; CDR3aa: CASSMKERETTGELFF
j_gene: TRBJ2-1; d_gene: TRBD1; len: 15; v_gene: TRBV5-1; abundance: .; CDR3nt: TGCGCCAGCAGCATCGGACAGGGTCGAGCTGATGAGCAGTTCTTC; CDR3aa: CASSIGQGRADEQFF
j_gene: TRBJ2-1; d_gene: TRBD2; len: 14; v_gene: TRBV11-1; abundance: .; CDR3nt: TGTGCCAGCAGCTTCCTAGCGGGGTACAATGAGCAGTTCTTC; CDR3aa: CASSFLAGYNEQFF
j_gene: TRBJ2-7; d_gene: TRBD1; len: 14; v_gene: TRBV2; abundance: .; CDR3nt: TGTGCCAGCAATCGGGACAGGCCGTCCTACGAGCAGTACTTC; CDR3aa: CASNRDRPSYEQYF
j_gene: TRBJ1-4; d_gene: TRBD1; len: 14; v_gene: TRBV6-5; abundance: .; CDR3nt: TGTGCCAGTACCCTGGGACAGCGTAATGAAAAACTGTTTTTT; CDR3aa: CASTLGQRNEKLFF
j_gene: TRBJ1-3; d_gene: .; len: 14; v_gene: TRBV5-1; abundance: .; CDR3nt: TGCGCCAGCAGGGCAGGGCTCTCTGGAAACACCATATATTTT; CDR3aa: CASRAGLSGNTIYF
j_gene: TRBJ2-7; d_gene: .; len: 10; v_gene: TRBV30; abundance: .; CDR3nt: TGTGCTTATCAGGGTTACGAGCAGTACTTC; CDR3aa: CAYQGYEQYF
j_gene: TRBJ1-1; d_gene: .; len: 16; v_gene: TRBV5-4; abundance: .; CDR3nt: TGTGCCAGCAGCTTGGGACACACAAACATGAACACTGAAGCTTTCTTT; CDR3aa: CASSLGHTNMNTEAFF
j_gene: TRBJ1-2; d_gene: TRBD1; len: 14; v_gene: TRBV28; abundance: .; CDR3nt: TGTGCCAGCAGACCGGCGACAGGGCCCTATGGCTACACCTTC; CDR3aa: CASRPATGPYGYTF
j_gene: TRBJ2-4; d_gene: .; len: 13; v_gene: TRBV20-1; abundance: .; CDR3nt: TGCAGTGCTAGTGTCCCGGTTAGAAACATTCAGTACTTC; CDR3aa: CSASVPVRNIQYF
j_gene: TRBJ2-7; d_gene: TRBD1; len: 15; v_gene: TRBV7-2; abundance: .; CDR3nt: TGTGCCAGCAGCTTAGGTGGGGACAGACCCTACGAGCAGTACTTC; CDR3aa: CASSLGGDRPYEQYF
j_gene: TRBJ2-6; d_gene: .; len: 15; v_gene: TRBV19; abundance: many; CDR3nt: TGTGCCAGTAGTATACTGTTCTCTGGGGCCAACGTCCTGACTTTC; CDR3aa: CASSILFSGANVLTF
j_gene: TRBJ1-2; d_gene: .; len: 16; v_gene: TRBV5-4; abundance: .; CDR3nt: TGTGCCAGCAGCTTGATGGGGGCTCGGTTTCGCTATGGCTACACCTTC; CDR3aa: CASSLMGARFRYGYTF
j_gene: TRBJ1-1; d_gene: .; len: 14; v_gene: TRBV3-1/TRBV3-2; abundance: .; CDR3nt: TGTGCCAGCAGCCAAGTGATGGGCGTCACTGAAGCTTTCTTT; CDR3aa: CASSQVMGVTEAFF
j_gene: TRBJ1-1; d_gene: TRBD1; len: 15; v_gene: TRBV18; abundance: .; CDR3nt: TGTGCCAGCTCTTTAGGACAGGGGCCAAACACTGAAGCTTTCTTT; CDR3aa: CASSLGQGPNTEAFF
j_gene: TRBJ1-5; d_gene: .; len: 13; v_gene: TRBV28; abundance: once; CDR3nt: TGTGCCAGCAGTCTCTTCCTCAATCAGCCCCAGCATTTT; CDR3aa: CASSLFLNQPQHF
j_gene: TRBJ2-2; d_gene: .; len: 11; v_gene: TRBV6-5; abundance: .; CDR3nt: TGTGCCACCCTAGCTGGCGGGGAGCTGTTTTTT; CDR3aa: CATLAGGELFF
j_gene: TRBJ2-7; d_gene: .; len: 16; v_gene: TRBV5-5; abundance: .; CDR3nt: TGTGCCAGCAGCTTTGGGGGGAGCTCTCGAACCTACGAGCAGTACTTC; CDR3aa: CASSFGGSSRTYEQYF
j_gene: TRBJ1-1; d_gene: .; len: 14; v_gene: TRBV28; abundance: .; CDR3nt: TGTGCCAGCAGTCCACAGGGAAGTCGGCCTGAAGCTTTCTTT; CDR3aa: CASSPQGSRPEAFF
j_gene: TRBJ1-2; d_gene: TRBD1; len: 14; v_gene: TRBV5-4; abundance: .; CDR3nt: TGTGCCAGCAGCTTGACAGGGGAAATCTATGGCTACACCTTC; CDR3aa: CASSLTGEIYGYTF
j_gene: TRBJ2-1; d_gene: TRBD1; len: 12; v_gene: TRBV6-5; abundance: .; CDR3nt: TGTGCCAGCCGAGACAGGGGGGATGAGCAGTTCTTC; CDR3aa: CASRDRGDEQFF
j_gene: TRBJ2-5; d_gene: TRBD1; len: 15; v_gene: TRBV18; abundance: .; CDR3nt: TGTGCCAGCTCACCAGGGACAGGATCCCAAGAGACCCAGTACTTC; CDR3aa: CASSPGTGSQETQYF
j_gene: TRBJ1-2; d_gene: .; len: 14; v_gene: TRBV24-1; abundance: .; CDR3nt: TGTGCCACCAGTGATTTCGGGCAGCAGGGTGGCTACACCTTC; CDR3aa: CATSDFGQQGGYTF